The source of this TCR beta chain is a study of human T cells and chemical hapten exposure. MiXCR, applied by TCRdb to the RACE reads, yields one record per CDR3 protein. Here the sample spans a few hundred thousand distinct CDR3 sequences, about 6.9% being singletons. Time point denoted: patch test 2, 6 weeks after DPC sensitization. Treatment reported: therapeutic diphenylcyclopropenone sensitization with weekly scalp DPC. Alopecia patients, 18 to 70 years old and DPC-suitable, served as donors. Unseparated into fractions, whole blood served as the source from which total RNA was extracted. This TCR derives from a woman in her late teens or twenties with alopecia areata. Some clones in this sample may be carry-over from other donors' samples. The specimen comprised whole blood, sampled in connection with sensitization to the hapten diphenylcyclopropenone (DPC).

In nucleotides, the CDR3 is TGTGCCAGCAGCTTGCCCCATGGAGCCCAGAGAGCTTTCTTT. Translating gives CASSLPHGAQRAFF. The chain joins TRBV5-6 to TRBJ1-1, with no clear D. The CDR3 length is 14 residues. Germline lookup yields CDR1 SGHDT and CDR2 YYEEEE. Trimming took off 1 base at V and 10 bases at J, with 17 bases between the two ends.